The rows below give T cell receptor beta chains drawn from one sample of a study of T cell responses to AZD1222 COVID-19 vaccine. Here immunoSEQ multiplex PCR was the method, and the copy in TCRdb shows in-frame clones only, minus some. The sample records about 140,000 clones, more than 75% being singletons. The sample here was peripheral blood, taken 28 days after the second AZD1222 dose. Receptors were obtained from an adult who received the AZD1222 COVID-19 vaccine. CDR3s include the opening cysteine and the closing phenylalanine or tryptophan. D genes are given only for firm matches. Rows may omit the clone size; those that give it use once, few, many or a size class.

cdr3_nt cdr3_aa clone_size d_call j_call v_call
TGTGCCAGCAGTTTAGACCAGACCACCGGGGAGCTGTTTTTT CASSLDQTTGELFF . . TRBJ2-2 TRBV28
TGTGCCAGCTCACCACCAGCGATGAACACTGAAGCTTTCTTT CASSPPAMNTEAFF . . TRBJ1-1 TRBV18
TGTGCCAGCAGCTTAGATATAGCGGGAGGGCCGGGCGAGCAGTACTTC CASSLDIAGGPGEQYF . TRBD2 TRBJ2-7 TRBV7-6
TGCGCCAGCAGCTTCGACAGGTTCTATGGCTACACCTTC CASSFDRFYGYTF . . TRBJ1-2 TRBV5-1
TGTGCCAGTAGTACCCCGGGACTTCGTGGAAACACCATATATTTT CASSTPGLRGNTIYF . . TRBJ1-3 TRBV19
TGTGCCAGCAGCCAAGTGCGGGGAATTGGTGAAAAACTGTTTTTT CASSQVRGIGEKLFF . . TRBJ1-4 TRBV14
TGTGCCAGCAGACTAGAGGTAGGGTTTCAGCCCCAGCATTTT CASRLEVGFQPQHF . . TRBJ1-5 TRBV6-5
TGTGCAGGACTAGCGGGGTACAATGAGCAGTTCTTC CAGLAGYNEQFF . TRBD2 TRBJ2-1 TRBV30
TGCGCCAGCAGCCAAGATTGGCCGGGCGCTGGGGCCAACGTCCTGACTTTC CASSQDWPGAGANVLTF few . TRBJ2-6 TRBV4-1
TGTGCCTGGAGTGCCAGCGGGAGAAAGCAGTTCTTC CAWSASGRKQFF . TRBD2 TRBJ2-1 TRBV30
TGTGCCAGCAGCCAAGGGAGAGCGGGTGGGCAGTACTTC CASSQGRAGGQYF . . TRBJ2-7 TRBV3-1/TRBV3-2
TGTGCCACCAGTGATCCCGGGACAGGGGCGTTCTATGGCTACACCTTC CATSDPGTGAFYGYTF . TRBD1 TRBJ1-2 TRBV24-1
TGTGCCAGCAGTTTAACGGGTTATACTGAAGCTTTCTTT CASSLTGYTEAFF . . TRBJ1-1 TRBV28
TGTGCCAGCAGTTACAGGGCTCGGGGTGGCTACACCTTC CASSYRARGGYTF . . TRBJ1-2 TRBV27
TGTGCCAGCAGTTTATTGGGCAGCCGCGATACGCAGTATTTT CASSLLGSRDTQYF . . TRBJ2-3 TRBV28
TGTGCCAGCAGCCCCCTATCAGTATCTGGAAACACCATATATTTT CASSPLSVSGNTIYF . . TRBJ1-3 TRBV5-5
TGTGCCAGCGCACTGGGGGTAAGCGGCACTGAAGCTTTCTTT CASALGVSGTEAFF few . TRBJ1-1 TRBV6-5
TGTGCCAGCAGTTCCGGACAGGGGCTCGGAAACACCATATATTTT CASSSGQGLGNTIYF . TRBD1 TRBJ1-3 TRBV6-5
TGCGCCAGCAGTGGACGGAACACTGAAGCTTTCTTT CASSGRNTEAFF . . TRBJ1-1 TRBV10-1
TGTGCCAGCAGCTTAGGACAGGAGAACACTGAAGCTTTCTTT CASSLGQENTEAFF . . TRBJ1-1 TRBV11-3
TGTGCCATCAAACCGGACGGGACCGGGGAGCTGTTTTTT CAIKPDGTGELFF . . TRBJ2-2 TRBV10-3
TGTGCCAGCAGCCCGACCTCAGGGGGCTTAATGTATGGCTACACCTTC CASSPTSGGLMYGYTF . TRBD1 TRBJ1-2 TRBV7-2
TGTGCCAGCAGTCAAGGCCGGGGGGACTATGGCTACACCTTC CASSQGRGDYGYTF . . TRBJ1-2 TRBV2
TGTGCCAGCAGCCCCCCGGGGGACAGGGTATACAATGAGCAGTTCTTC CASSPPGDRVYNEQFF . TRBD1 TRBJ2-1 TRBV9
TGTGCCATCGACACGGGTCGACACTACACCTTC CAIDTGRHYTF . . TRBJ1-2 TRBV28
TGCGCCAGCAGCTTGGGAGGGGTTGACACTGAAGCTTTCTTT CASSLGGVDTEAFF . . TRBJ1-1 TRBV5-1